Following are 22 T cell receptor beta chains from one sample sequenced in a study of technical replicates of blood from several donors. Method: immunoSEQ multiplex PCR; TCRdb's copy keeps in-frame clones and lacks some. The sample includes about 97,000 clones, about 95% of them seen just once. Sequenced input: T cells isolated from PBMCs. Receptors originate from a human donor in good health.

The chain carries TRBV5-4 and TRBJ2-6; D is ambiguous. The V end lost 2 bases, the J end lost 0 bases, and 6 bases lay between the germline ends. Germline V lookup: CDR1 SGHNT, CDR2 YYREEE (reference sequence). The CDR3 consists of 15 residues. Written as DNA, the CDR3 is TGTGCCAGCAGCTTAATGGCCTCTGGGGCCAACGTCCTGACTTTC. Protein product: CASSLMASGANVLTF.

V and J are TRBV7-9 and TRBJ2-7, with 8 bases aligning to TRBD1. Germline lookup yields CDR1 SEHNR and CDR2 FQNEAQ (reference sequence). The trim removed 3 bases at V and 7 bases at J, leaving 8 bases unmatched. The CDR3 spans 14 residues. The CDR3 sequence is CASSFTGGIREQYF. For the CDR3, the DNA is TGTGCCAGCAGCTTCACAGGGGGGATCAGGGAGCAGTACTTC.

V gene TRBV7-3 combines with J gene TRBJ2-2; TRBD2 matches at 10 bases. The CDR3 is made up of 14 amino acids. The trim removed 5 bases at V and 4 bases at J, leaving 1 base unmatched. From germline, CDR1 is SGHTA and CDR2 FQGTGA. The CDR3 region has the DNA TGTGCCAGCAGCCCTAGCGGGGGCACCGGGGAGCTGTTTTTT. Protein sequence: CASSPSGGTGELFF.

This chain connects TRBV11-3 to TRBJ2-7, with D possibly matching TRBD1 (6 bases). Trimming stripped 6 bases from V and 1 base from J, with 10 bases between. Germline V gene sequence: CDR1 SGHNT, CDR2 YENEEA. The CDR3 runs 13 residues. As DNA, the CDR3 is TGTGCCAGCAGTAAGACAGGTTCCTACGAGCAGTACTTC. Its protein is CASSKTGSYEQYF. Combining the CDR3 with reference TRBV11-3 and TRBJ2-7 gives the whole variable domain EAGVVQSPRYKIIEKKQPVAFWCNPISGHNTLYWYLQNLGQGPELLIRYENEEAVDDSQLPKDRFSAERLKGVDSTLKIQPAELGDSAVYLCASSKTGSYEQYFGPGTRLTVT.

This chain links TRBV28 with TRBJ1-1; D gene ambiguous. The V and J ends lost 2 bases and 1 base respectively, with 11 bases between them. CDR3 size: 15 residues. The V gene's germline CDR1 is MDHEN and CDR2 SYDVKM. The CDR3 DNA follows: TGTGCCAGCAGTTTAATCCGGACTAGGAACACTGAAGCTTTCTTT. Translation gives CASSLIRTRNTEAFF.

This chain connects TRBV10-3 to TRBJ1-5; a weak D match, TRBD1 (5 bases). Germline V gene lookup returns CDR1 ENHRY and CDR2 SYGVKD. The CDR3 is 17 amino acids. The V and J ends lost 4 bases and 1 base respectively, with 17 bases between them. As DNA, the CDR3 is TGTGCCATCAGTGGCGGCCCGGGGGAGGAGAGCAATCAGCCCCAGCATTTT. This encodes CAISGGPGEESNQPQHF.

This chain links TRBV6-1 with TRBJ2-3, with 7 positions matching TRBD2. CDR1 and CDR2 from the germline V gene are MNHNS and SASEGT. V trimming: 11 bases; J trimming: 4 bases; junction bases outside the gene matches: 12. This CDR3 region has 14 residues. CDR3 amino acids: CAGTEGRESDTQYF. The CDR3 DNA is TGTGCCGGCACGGAAGGGAGGGAATCAGATACGCAGTATTTT.

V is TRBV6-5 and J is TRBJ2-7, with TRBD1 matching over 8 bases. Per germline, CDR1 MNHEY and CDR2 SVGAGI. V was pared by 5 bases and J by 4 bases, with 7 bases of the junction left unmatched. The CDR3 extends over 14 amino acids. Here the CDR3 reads CASSRSGGGYEQYF. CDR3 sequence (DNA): TGTGCCAGCAGTCGATCAGGGGGCGGTTACGAGCAGTACTTC.

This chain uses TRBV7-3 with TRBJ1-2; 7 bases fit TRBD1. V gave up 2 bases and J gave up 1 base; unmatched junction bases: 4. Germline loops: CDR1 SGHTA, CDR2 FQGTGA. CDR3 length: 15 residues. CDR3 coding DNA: TGTGCCAGCAGCTTAGGAGGGGGCAGTAACTATGGCTACACCTTC. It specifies CASSLGGGSNYGYTF.

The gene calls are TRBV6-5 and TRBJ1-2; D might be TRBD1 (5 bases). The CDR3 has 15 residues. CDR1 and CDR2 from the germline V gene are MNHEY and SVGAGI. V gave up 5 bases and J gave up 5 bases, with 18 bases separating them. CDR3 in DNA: TGTGCCAGCAGTCCCATATATCGGGGGGAGTATGGCTACACCTTC. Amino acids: CASSPIYRGEYGYTF.

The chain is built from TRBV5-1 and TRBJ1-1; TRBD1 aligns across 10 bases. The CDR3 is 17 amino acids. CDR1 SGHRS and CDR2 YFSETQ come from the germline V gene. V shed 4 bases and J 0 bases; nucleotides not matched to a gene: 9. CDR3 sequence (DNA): TGCGCCAGCAGCAAGCCCGGGGGACAGGGGCTGAACACTGAAGCTTTCTTT. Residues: CASSKPGGQGLNTEAFF.

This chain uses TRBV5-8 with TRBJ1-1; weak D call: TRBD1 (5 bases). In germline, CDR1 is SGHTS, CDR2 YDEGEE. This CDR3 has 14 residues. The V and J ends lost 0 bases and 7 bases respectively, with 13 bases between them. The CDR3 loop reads CASSLVGGGGEAFF. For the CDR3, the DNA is TGTGCCAGCAGCTTGGTGGGGGGAGGAGGTGAAGCTTTCTTT.

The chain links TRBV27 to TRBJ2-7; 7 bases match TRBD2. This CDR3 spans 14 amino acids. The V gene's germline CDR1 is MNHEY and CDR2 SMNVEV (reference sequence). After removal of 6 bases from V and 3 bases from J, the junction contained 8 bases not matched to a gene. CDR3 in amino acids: CASSRSGDLYEQYF. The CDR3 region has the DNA TGTGCCAGCAGCCGCAGCGGGGACCTCTACGAGCAGTACTTC.

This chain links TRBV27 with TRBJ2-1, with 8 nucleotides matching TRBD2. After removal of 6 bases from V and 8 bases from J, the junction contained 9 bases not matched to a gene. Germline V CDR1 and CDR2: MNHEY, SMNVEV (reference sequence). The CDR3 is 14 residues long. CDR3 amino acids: CASRGGAGGHEQFF. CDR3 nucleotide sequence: TGTGCCAGCAGGGGGGGGGCGGGAGGCCATGAGCAGTTCTTC.

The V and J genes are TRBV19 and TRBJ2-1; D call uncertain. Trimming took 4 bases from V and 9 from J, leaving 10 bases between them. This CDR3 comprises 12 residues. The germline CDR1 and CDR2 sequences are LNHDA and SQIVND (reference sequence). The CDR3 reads CASSNVRIEQFF. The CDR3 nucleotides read TGTGCCAGTAGTAATGTGAGGATTGAGCAGTTCTTC.

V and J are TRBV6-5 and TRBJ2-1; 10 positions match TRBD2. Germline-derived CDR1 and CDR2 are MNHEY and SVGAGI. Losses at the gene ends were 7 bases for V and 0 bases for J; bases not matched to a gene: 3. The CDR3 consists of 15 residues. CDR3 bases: TGTGCCAGCACTCTAGCGGGAGTCTCCTACAATGAGCAGTTCTTC. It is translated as CASTLAGVSYNEQFF.

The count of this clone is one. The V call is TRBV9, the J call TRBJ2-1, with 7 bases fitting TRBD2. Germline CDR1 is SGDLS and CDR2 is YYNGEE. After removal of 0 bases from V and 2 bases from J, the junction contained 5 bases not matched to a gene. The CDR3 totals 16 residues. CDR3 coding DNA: TGTGCCAGCAGCGTAGTAGGAGGGAGGGCCTACAATGAGCAGTTCTTC. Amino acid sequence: CASSVVGGRAYNEQFF. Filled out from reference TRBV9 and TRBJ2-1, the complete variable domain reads DSGVTQTPKHLITATGQRVTLRCSPRSGDLSVYWYQQSLDQGLQFLIQYYNGEERAKGNILERFSAQQFPDLHSELNLSSLELGDSALYFCASSVVGGRAYNEQFFGPGTRLTVL.

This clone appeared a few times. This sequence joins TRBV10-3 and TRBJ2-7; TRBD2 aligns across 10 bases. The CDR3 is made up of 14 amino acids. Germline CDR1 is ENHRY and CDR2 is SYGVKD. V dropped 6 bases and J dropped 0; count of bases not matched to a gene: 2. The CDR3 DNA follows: TGTGCCATCAGCGGACTAGCGGACTCCTACGAGCAGTACTTC. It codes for CAISGLADSYEQYF.

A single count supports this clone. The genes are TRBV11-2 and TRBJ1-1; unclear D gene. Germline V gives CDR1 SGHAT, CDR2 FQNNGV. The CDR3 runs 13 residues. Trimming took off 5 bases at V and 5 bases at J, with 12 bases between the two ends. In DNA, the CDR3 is TGTGCCAGCAGCCCAGGTCCGGAAACTGAAGCTTTCTTT. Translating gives CASSPGPETEAFF. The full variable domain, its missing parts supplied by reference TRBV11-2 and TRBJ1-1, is EAGVAQSPRYKIIEKRQSVAFWCNPISGHATLYWYQQILGQGPKLLIQFQNNGVVDDSQLPKDRFSAERLKGVDSTLKIQPAKLEDSAVYLCASSPGPETEAFFGQGTRLTVV.

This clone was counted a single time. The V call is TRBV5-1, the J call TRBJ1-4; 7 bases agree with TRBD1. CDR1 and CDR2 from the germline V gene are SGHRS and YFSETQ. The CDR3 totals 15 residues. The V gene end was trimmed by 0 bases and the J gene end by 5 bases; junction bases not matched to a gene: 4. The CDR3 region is CASSLAGTANEKLFF. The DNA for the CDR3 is TGCGCCAGCAGCTTGGCCGGGACAGCAAATGAAAAACTGTTTTTT.

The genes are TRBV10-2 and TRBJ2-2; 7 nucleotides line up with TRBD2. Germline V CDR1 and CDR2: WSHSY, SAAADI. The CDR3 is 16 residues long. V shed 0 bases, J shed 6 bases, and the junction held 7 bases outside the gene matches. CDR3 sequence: CASSESMGGSAGELFF. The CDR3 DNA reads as TGCGCCAGCAGTGAGTCGATGGGGGGGTCGGCCGGGGAGCTGTTTTTT.

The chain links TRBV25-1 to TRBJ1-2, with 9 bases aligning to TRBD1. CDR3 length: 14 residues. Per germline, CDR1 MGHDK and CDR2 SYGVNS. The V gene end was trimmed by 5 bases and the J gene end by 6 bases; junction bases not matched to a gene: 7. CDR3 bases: TGTGCCAGCAGTTCCTGGGACAGGGTTGATGGCTACACCTTC. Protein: CASSSWDRVDGYTF.